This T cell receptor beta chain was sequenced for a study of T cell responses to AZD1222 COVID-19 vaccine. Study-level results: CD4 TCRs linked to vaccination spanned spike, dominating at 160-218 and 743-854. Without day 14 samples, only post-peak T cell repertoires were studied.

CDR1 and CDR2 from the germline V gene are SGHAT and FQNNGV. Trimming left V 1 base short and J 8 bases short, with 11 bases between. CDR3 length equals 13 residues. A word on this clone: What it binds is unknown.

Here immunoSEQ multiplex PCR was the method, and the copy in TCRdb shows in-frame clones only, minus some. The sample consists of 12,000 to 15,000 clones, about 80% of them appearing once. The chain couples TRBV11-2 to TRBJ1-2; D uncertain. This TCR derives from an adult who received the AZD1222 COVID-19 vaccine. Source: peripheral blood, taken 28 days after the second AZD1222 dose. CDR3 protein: CASSLVERFGYTF. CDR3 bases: TGTGCCAGCAGCTTAGTCGAGAGATTCGGCTACACCTTC.